This passage covers 21 T cell receptor beta chains from one sample sequenced in a study of blood T cell repertoires in COVID-19. Profiled with immunoSEQ multiplex PCR; TCRdb holds only in-frame clones, not every one. The table shows more than 200,000 clones, with 70% to 90% occurring only once. Material: peripheral blood. The receptors were sampled from a young woman with COVID-19, enrolled during active disease.

V gene TRBV6-5 combines with J gene TRBJ2-1; TRBD2 matches at 11 bases. Looked up from germline, CDR1 is MNHEY and CDR2 is SVGAGI. The CDR3 has 15 residues. With 6 bases clipped from V and 10 bases from J, the junction kept 11 bases outside the gene matches. The CDR3 reads CASSQLAGALGEQFF. CDR3 in DNA: TGTGCCAGCAGCCAACTAGCGGGAGCCCTTGGGGAGCAGTTCTTC.

The chain has TRBV11-3 and TRBJ2-2, with 10 bases lining up with TRBD2. Germline CDR1 reads SGHNT; CDR2 reads YENEEA. This CDR3 contains 15 residues. J gave up 5 bases and V 5 bases, and 5 bases lay outside the gene matches. CDR3 region: CASSPPSGRTGELFF. The CDR3 bases are TGTGCCAGCAGCCCCCCTAGCGGGAGAACCGGGGAGCTGTTTTTT.

With respect to this clone: Other DNA sequences in this sample translate to the same CDR3. The chain employs TRBV6-5 and TRBJ1-5; D gene ambiguous. Germline CDR1 and CDR2: MNHEY and SVGAGI. This CDR3 has 13 residues. V shed 0 bases and J shed 6 bases, with 6 bases lying between them. CDR3 protein: CASSYSRGQPQHF. In DNA, the CDR3 is TGTGCCAGCAGTTACTCACGGGGTCAGCCCCAGCATTTT.

This clone was seen just once. This chain uses TRBV27 with TRBJ1-6; possibly TRBD1 for D (5 bases). V was trimmed by 3 bases and J by 9 bases, leaving 12 bases between them. Germline CDR1 is MNHEY and CDR2 is SMNVEV (reference sequence). The CDR3 has 14 amino acids. The CDR3 here is CASSLAGEGSPLHF. CDR3 DNA: TGTGCCAGCAGTTTGGCGGGGGAGGGTTCACCCCTCCACTTT.

As to this clone: The same CDR3 can be traced to other DNA sequences in this sample. The chain joins TRBV6-2 or TRBV6-3 to TRBJ1-5; D call uncertain. The CDR3 extends over 13 amino acids. The germline V gene encodes CDR1 MNHEY and CDR2 SVGEGT. V was pared by 1 base and J by 4 bases, with 5 bases between. The CDR3 nucleotides read TGTGCCAGCAGTTACTTGGCAAATCAGCCCCAGCATTTT. Protein: CASSYLANQPQHF.

The V call is TRBV6-5, the J call TRBJ2-6; 8 bases line up with TRBD1. Germline values: CDR1 MNHEY, CDR2 SVGAGI. The V and J ends lost 8 bases and 2 bases, in that order; junction bases with no gene match: 2. The CDR3 is 14 amino acids. CDR3 coding DNA: TGTGCCAGCCAGGGACAGGCTGGGGCCAACGTCCTGACTTTC. It codes for CASQGQAGANVLTF.

The V call is TRBV4-1, the J call TRBJ2-6, with D perhaps TRBD2 (5 bases). V lost 4 bases, J lost 1 base, and 8 bases lay in between. The CDR3 has 15 amino acids. Germline CDR1 reads MGHRA; CDR2 reads YSYEKL. The CDR3 here is CASSPRLSGANVLTF. The CDR3 nucleotides are TGCGCCAGCAGCCCTCGACTATCTGGGGCCAACGTCCTGACTTTC.

The V and J genes are TRBV21-1 and TRBJ2-7; whether TRBD2, the table's D call, matches the DNA was not checked. TRBV21-1 is marked as a pseudogene. The CDR3 consists of 16 residues. CDR3 DNA: TGTGCCAGCAGCACCGGCGCGGGGCGTGGGGCCTACGAGCAGTACGTC. This encodes CASSTGAGRGAYEQYV.

The table lists this clone with a count of one. The chain is built from TRBV5-8 and TRBJ1-1; tentative D call: TRBD1 (6 bases). This CDR3 has 15 residues. CDR1 is SGHTS, CDR2 YDEGEE, per germline. Trimming shortened V by 4 bases and J by 9 bases, and 22 bases separated the two germline ends. CDR3 sequence (DNA): TGTGCCAGCAGCCCCCCATCAGGGGAACTATCTAAAGCTTTCTTT. It is translated as CASSPPSGELSKAFF.

This chain joins TRBV3-1 (or the pseudogene TRBV3-2) and TRBJ2-3, with 10 bases that match TRBD2. The CDR3 has 15 amino acids. The germline CDR1 and CDR2 sequences are LGHDT and YNNKEL (reference sequence). V dropped 5 bases and J dropped 5; count of bases not matched to a gene: 7. CDR3 DNA sequence: TGTGCCAGCAGCGATTCCGGGACTAGCGAAGATACGCAGTATTTT. Translation: CASSDSGTSEDTQYF.

V gene TRBV15 combines with J gene TRBJ1-2; unclear D gene. V was clipped by 7 bases and J by 6 bases, with 15 bases between them. Germline V gene lookup returns CDR1 LNHNV and CDR2 YYDKDF (reference sequence). This CDR3 spans 13 amino acids. CDR3 in amino acids: CATKENLINGYTF. CDR3 nucleotides: TGTGCCACCAAAGAAAACTTAATAAATGGCTACACCTTC.

V gene TRBV9 combines with J gene TRBJ1-3, with D possibly matching TRBD1 (5 bases). V dropped 2 bases and J dropped 2 bases, with 8 bases sitting between them. The CDR3 sequence is 14 residues long. Looked up from germline, CDR1 is SGDLS and CDR2 is YYNGEE. This chain's CDR3 is CASSVGRAGNTIYF. The CDR3 DNA reads TGTGCCAGCAGCGTGGGCAGGGCTGGAAACACCATATATTTT. The full variable domain, with the rest looked up from reference TRBV9 and TRBJ1-3, is DSGVTQTPKHLITATGQRVTLRCSPRSGDLSVYWYQQSLDQGLQFLIQYYNGEERAKGNILERFSAQQFPDLHSELNLSSLELGDSALYFCASSVGRAGNTIYFGEGSWLTVV.

The chain couples TRBV5-5 to TRBJ1-2; D unresolved. Trimming stripped 0 bases from V and 8 bases from J, with 17 bases between. Germline CDR1 SGHKS, CDR2 YYEKEE (reference sequence). The CDR3 loop spans 15 amino acids. This CDR3 reads CASSLAGEALYGYTF. Written as DNA, the CDR3 is TGTGCCAGCAGCTTGGCCGGGGAAGCCTTATACGGCTACACCTTC.

The rearrangement uses TRBV11-2 and TRBJ2-2; 7 bases match TRBD2. V shed 5 bases and J 0 bases; nucleotides not matched to a gene: 6. There are 16 residues in the CDR3. Per the germline V gene, CDR1 is SGHAT and CDR2 is FQNNGV. CDR3 nucleotides: TGTGCCAGCAGCCGCCGGGACTACTCGAACACCGGGGAGCTGTTTTTT. It encodes CASSRRDYSNTGELFF. Full variable domain (rest looked up from reference TRBV11-2 and TRBJ2-2): EAGVAQSPRYKIIEKRQSVAFWCNPISGHATLYWYQQILGQGPKLLIQFQNNGVVDDSQLPKDRFSAERLKGVDSTLKIQPAKLEDSAVYLCASSRRDYSNTGELFFGEGSRLTVL.

Only one count was recorded for this clone. This CDR3 reads CASTRGQEETQYF. The CDR3 bases are TGTGCCAGCACCAGGGGACAGGAAGAGACCCAGTACTTC. The chain joins TRBV28 to TRBJ2-5, with 8 bases identical to TRBD1. Germline V gene lookup returns CDR1 MDHEN and CDR2 SYDVKM. This CDR3 region has 13 residues. V gave up 7 bases and J gave up 3 bases; unmatched junction bases: 4.

The chain recombines TRBV18 with TRBJ2-3, with 13 bases identical to TRBD2. The CDR3 runs 16 residues. Trimming took 2 bases from V and 2 from J; bases not matched to a gene: 1. Germline values: CDR1 KGHSH, CDR2 LQKENI. CDR3 region: CASSPGLAGVTDTQYF. The CDR3 coding sequence is TGTGCCAGCTCACCAGGACTAGCGGGAGTCACAGATACGCAGTATTTT.

This clone was recorded once. The rearrangement joins TRBV9 to TRBJ2-3, with 13 nucleotides matching TRBD2. Per germline, CDR1 SGDLS and CDR2 YYNGEE. The CDR3 contains 16 residues. After removal of 3 bases from V and 3 bases from J, the junction contained 4 bases not matched to a gene. CDR3 amino acids: CASSATTSGGTDTQYF. CDR3 coding DNA: TGTGCCAGCAGCGCCACGACTAGCGGGGGGACAGATACGCAGTATTTT.

V and J are TRBV13 and TRBJ1-2; the match to TRBD1 covers 8 bases. After removal of 4 bases from V and 8 bases from J, the junction contained 6 bases not matched to a gene. Germline CDR1 and CDR2: PRHDT and FYEKMQ (reference sequence). The CDR3 is 13 residues long. CDR3 sequence reads: CASSSGQGGGYTF. CDR3 bases: TGTGCCAGCAGCTCCGGACAGGGCGGCGGCTACACCTTC.

The chain recombines TRBV7-9 with TRBJ1-4; D remains unclear. This CDR3 spans 15 amino acids. The V gene lost 1 base and the J gene lost 3 bases, with 9 bases spanning the gap. Germline V CDR1 and CDR2: SEHNR, FQNEAQ (reference sequence). CDR3 residues: CASSLGAGPNEKLFF. The DNA for the CDR3 is TGTGCCAGCAGCTTAGGGGCGGGCCCTAATGAAAAACTGTTTTTT.

V and J are TRBV9 and TRBJ2-3; D not resolved. This CDR3 is built from 15 residues. V lost 0 bases and J 1 base, leaving 9 bases between the germline ends. Per germline, CDR1 SGDLS and CDR2 YYNGEE. The CDR3 DNA is TGTGCCAGCAGCGTAGCTACTCTTCGCACAGATACGCAGTATTTT. Amino acid sequence: CASSVATLRTDTQYF.

As for this clone: Other DNA sequences in the sample encode the same CDR3. This sequence joins TRBV11-2 and TRBJ2-3; possibly TRBD1 for D (6 bases). V dropped 9 bases and J dropped 1 base, with 20 bases sitting between them. The length of the CDR3 is 16 residues. Germline loops: CDR1 SGHAT, CDR2 FQNNGV. CDR3 loop: CASSVIMGAGTDTQYF. The CDR3 coding sequence is TGTGCCAGTAGCGTAATAATGGGGGCCGGCACAGATACGCAGTATTTT.